These 6 T cell receptor beta chains came from one sample sequenced in a study of cytomegalovirus exposure and HLA in healthy donors. 13 Jbeta primers and 60 Vbeta primers were used for the PCR. Using immunoSEQ multiplex PCR, the repertoire was profiled, and TCRdb retains in-frame clones only, with some absent. The data show about 140,000 clones, around 75% seen once. Sequencing input: PBMCs. These receptors were collected from a female donor in good health and CMV-seronegative.

The chain uses TRBV28 and TRBJ1-5; D remains ambiguous. The germline V gene has CDR1 MDHEN and CDR2 SYDVKM. The CDR3 totals 14 residues. With 1 base removed from V and 0 bases from J, the gap between germline ends came to 4 bases. The CDR3 region is CASSLYYSNQPQHF. For the CDR3, the DNA is TGTGCCAGCAGTTTATATTATAGCAATCAGCCCCAGCATTTT. The full variable domain, completed using reference TRBV28 and TRBJ1-5, is DVKVTQSSRYLVKRTGEKVFLECVQDMDHENMFWYRQDPGLGLRLIYFSYDVKMKEKGDIPEGYSVSREKKERFSLILESASTNQTSMYLCASSLYYSNQPQHFGDGTRLSIL.

The genes are TRBV5-1 and TRBJ2-1; TRBD2 matches at 7 bases. CDR1 and CDR2 (germline): SGHRS, YFSETQ. This CDR3 has 16 amino acids. Trimming removed 0 bases from V and 2 bases from J; junction bases left unmatched: 5. The CDR3, as DNA: TGCGCCAGCAGCTTGGGCGGGAGAAATACCTACAATGAGCAGTTCTTC. Its protein product is CASSLGGRNTYNEQFF.

This clone was counted a single time. The genes are TRBV6-6 and TRBJ2-7; 8 bases are shared with TRBD1. J was trimmed by 0 bases and V by 7 bases; bases with no gene match: 11. Per the germline V gene, CDR1 is MNHNY and CDR2 is SVGAGI (reference sequence). The CDR3 is made up of 16 amino acids. CDR3 sequence: CASTGQDHRSSYEQYF. CDR3 bases: TGTGCCAGCACGGGACAGGACCACCGAAGCTCCTACGAGCAGTACTTC.

The chain is built from TRBV5-6 and TRBJ1-1; 9 bases map to TRBD1. The CDR3 contains 16 residues. In germline, CDR1 is SGHDT, CDR2 YYEEEE. The V gene end was trimmed by 5 bases and the J gene end by 4 bases; junction bases not matched to a gene: 12. CDR3 coding DNA: TGTGCCAGCAGTCCGGGGAAAACAGGGGGCATCACTGAAGCTTTCTTT. Translation gives CASSPGKTGGITEAFF.

The rearrangement uses TRBV6-5 and TRBJ1-1; a weak D match, TRBD1 (5 bases). The length of the CDR3 is 12 residues. CDR1 and CDR2 (germline): MNHEY, SVGAGI. Between the trimmed V and J ends, which lost 8 bases and 10 bases, there was a span of 17 bases. As DNA, the CDR3 is TGTGCCAGCTCTCGGGTAGGCGGGGCAGCTTTCTTT. Its protein is CASSRVGGAAFF.

The chain is built from TRBV6-1 and TRBJ1-2; TRBD1 matches 9 bases. The germline V gene encodes CDR1 MNHNS and CDR2 SASEGT. V shed 6 bases, J shed 5 bases, and the junction held 7 bases outside the gene matches. This CDR3 has 14 amino acids. DNA of the CDR3: TGTGCCAGCAGCCGGGACAGGGACGGGTATGGCTACACCTTC. It codes for CASSRDRDGYGYTF.